These 32 T cell receptor beta chains originate from one sample sequenced in a study of T cell repertoires in cytomegalovirus infection. TCRdb passed the reads through MiXCR, listing each CDR3 protein once. The table lists roughly 320,000 distinct CDR3 sequences, over 7.5% of them singletons, with 4.3% in the top ten. Sequences were obtained from PBMCs. The receptors shown here come from a human donor in good health (CMV status not recorded). Some clones in this sample may be carry-over from other donors' samples.

V gene TRBV6-2 or TRBV6-3 combines with J gene TRBJ2-1, with 8 bases that match TRBD2. Germline V gene data show CDR1 as MNHEY and CDR2 as SVGEGT. CDR3 size: 11 residues. The J segment lost 12 bases and the V segment lost 2 bases, leaving 0 bases of the junction unmatched. For the CDR3, the DNA is TGTGCCAGCAGTTACGCGGGGGGGCAGTTCTTC. Translation: CASSYAGGQFF.

The V call is TRBV11-3, the J call TRBJ2-1, with D unclear. The CDR3 totals 13 residues. Germline CDR1 and CDR2: SGHNT and YENEEA. Trimming left V 0 bases short and J 10 bases short, with 10 bases between. The CDR3 nucleotides read TGTGCCAGCAGCTTAGAGGCCGGTAGAGAGCAGTTCTTC. Translation: CASSLEAGREQFF. The full variable domain, rest sourced from reference TRBV11-3 and TRBJ2-1, is EAGVVQSPRYKIIEKKQPVAFWCNPISGHNTLYWYLQNLGQGPELLIRYENEEAVDDSQLPKDRFSAERLKGVDSTLKIQPAELGDSAVYLCASSLEAGREQFFGPGTRLTVL.

The chain carries TRBV5-1 and TRBJ2-7; TRBD1 matches 8 bases. Unmatched junction bases numbered 12, after V lost 5 bases and J lost 5 bases. CDR1 and CDR2 (germline): SGHRS, YFSETQ. The CDR3 contains 15 residues. The CDR3 loop is CASSFTTGAGNEQYF. CDR3 DNA sequence: TGCGCCAGCAGTTTCACGACAGGGGCGGGAAACGAGCAGTACTTC.

In its sample, this clonotype was seen many times. This chain joins TRBV7-8 and TRBJ2-3; D gene unclear. Germline V CDR1 and CDR2: SGHVS, FQNEAQ. This CDR3 comprises 15 residues. Deletions cut 5 bases from V and 2 bases from J, with 14 bases between. As DNA, the CDR3 is TGTGCCAGCAGCGCCGGCCGTATACCCACAGATACGCAGTATTTT. Its translation is CASSAGRIPTDTQYF.

This clonotype was seen a few times. The chain carries TRBV6-1 and TRBJ2-5; 7 bases are a match to TRBD2. The germline V gene encodes CDR1 MNHNS and CDR2 SASEGT. V dropped 4 bases and J dropped 3; count of bases not matched to a gene: 17. This CDR3 has 18 residues. The CDR3 sequence: CASSALPSGLTLKETQYF. The CDR3 DNA reads TGTGCCAGCAGTGCACTCCCCTCGGGACTAACCTTAAAAGAGACCCAGTACTTC.

There are a few counts of this clonotype. The V call is TRBV10-1, the J call TRBJ2-5, with 10 bases lining up with TRBD2. The CDR3 consists of 16 residues. Per germline, CDR1 WNHNN and CDR2 SYGVQD (reference sequence). Trimming at V came to 0 bases and at J to 3 bases, leaving 4 bases not matched to a gene. The CDR3 bases are TGCGCCAGCAGTGAGTCTGGAAGCGGGAGGGAAGAGACCCAGTACTTC. Encoded protein: CASSESGSGREETQYF.

At least ten counts were recorded for this clonotype. The rearrangement joins TRBV6-1 to TRBJ2-7; weak D call: TRBD1 (6 bases). Germline V gene sequence: CDR1 MNHNS, CDR2 SASEGT. Trimming removed 4 bases at V and 7 bases at J, with 11 bases between. This CDR3 spans 12 amino acids. CDR3 sequence (DNA): TGTGCCAGCAGTGTACAGGGCGGGGAGCAGTACTTC. Amino acid sequence: CASSVQGGEQYF.

In the case of this clonotype: A read error is possible here, since a much larger clone lies one base away. J is TRBJ1-6 and V is TRBV7-2; D is unresolved. Trimming cost V 4 bases and J 11 bases, with 12 bases left between them. This CDR3 is built from 13 residues. Germline-derived CDR1 and CDR2 are SGHTA and FQGNSA. In nucleotides, the CDR3 is TGTGCCAGCAGCTCCAGAGCCAATACACCCCTCCACTTT. Translation: CASSSRANTPLHF.

This clonotype was counted many times. The rearrangement joins TRBV12-3 or TRBV12-4 to TRBJ2-3; 10 bases are a match to TRBD2. Trimming took 8 bases from V and 0 from J; bases not matched to a gene: 8. The CDR3 is 16 residues long. The CDR3 region is CASVPGLAFSTDTQYF. The CDR3 bases are TGTGCCAGCGTCCCGGGACTAGCGTTTAGCACAGATACGCAGTATTTT.

V and J are TRBV12-3 or TRBV12-4 and TRBJ2-7, with D perhaps TRBD1 (6 bases). This CDR3 region has 15 residues. The germline V and J ends were trimmed by 3 bases and 3 bases, with 15 bases remaining between them. CDR3 sequence (DNA): TGTGCCAGCAGTTTCGGGCAGGGGAGAAACTACGAGCAGTACTTC. Translated, it gives CASSFGQGRNYEQYF.

This clonotype was seen once. A much larger clone lies one base from this, so it may be a read error. The chain uses TRBV7-2 and TRBJ2-1; 8 bases fit TRBD1. Germline lookup yields CDR1 SGHTA and CDR2 FQGNSA. Unmatched junction bases numbered 2, after V lost 4 bases and J lost 6 bases. The CDR3 has 13 amino acids. CDR3 in amino acids: CASSSDRGNEQFF. CDR3 DNA sequence: TGTGCCAGCAGCTCCGACAGGGGCAATGAGCAGTTCTTC. Using reference TRBV7-2 and TRBJ2-1 for the parts outside the CDR3, the full variable domain is GAGVSQSPSNKVTEKGKDVELRCDPISGHTALYWYRQSLGQGLEFLIYFQGNSAPDKSGLPSDRFSAERTGGSVSTLTIQRTQQEDSAVYLCASSSDRGNEQFFGPGTRLTVL.

This clonotype was detected many times. The CDR3 DNA reads as TGTGCCAGCAGCTTAGCGCAGGGGAGCACCTACGAGCAGTACTTC. Protein: CASSLAQGSTYEQYF. V usage is TRBV7-6 and J usage is TRBJ2-7; perhaps TRBD1 as D (6 bases). V was trimmed by 0 bases and J by 2 bases, leaving 11 bases between them. Per germline, CDR1 SGHVS and CDR2 FNYEAQ. CDR3 length equals 15 residues.

This clonotype was picked up many times. The chain has TRBV20-1 and TRBJ2-7; TRBD2 agrees at 11 bases. This CDR3 contains 14 residues. In germline, CDR1 is DFQATT, CDR2 SNEGSKA (reference sequence). Trimming took 7 bases from V and 1 from J; bases not matched to a gene: 6. CDR3 bases: TGCAGTGGTGGACTAGCGGGCCGGTCCTACGAGCAGTACTTC. It encodes CSGGLAGRSYEQYF.

This clonotype was counted at least ten times. The J gene is TRBJ1-2, the V gene TRBV29-1; D unclear. The V end lost 3 bases, the J end lost 11 bases, and 7 bases lay between the germline ends. The CDR3 has 9 residues. The germline CDR1 and CDR2 sequences are SQVTM and ANQGSEA. Here the CDR3 reads CSVDMSYTF. CDR3 sequence (DNA): TGCAGCGTTGATATGTCTTACACCTTC. The whole variable domain, filled in from reference TRBV29-1 and TRBJ1-2, reads SAVISQKPSRDICQRGTSLTIQCQVDSQVTMMFWYRQQPGQSLTLIATANQGSEATYESGFVIDKFPISRPNLTFSTLTVSNMSPEDSSIYLCSVDMSYTFGSGTRLTVV.

This clonotype was detected only a few times. The genes are TRBV4-1 and TRBJ2-1; the match to TRBD2 covers 10 bases. The CDR3 totals 15 residues. Germline V lookup: CDR1 MGHRA, CDR2 YSYEKL. V dropped 4 bases and J dropped 8; count of bases not matched to a gene: 8. The CDR3 here is CASSRGLASGDEQFF. The CDR3 coding sequence is TGCGCCAGCAGCCGGGGACTAGCGTCAGGCGATGAGCAGTTCTTC.

This clonotype has a count of ten or more. The chain uses TRBV7-2 and TRBJ2-3; maybe TRBD1 (6 bases). The CDR3 is 15 residues long. Germline loops: CDR1 SGHTA, CDR2 FQGNSA. The V end lost 1 base, the J end lost 6 bases, and 14 bases lay between the germline ends. CDR3: CASSLVIRGFDTQYF. For the CDR3, the DNA is TGTGCCAGCAGCTTAGTCATCAGGGGCTTCGATACGCAGTATTTT.

The genes are TRBV30 and TRBJ2-5, with D perhaps TRBD1 or TRBD2 (5 bases each). The CDR3 contains 13 residues. Trimming shortened V by 8 bases and J by 2 bases, and 15 bases separated the two germline ends. CDR1 and CDR2 from the germline V gene are GTSNPN and SVGIG (reference sequence). In DNA form, the CDR3 reads TGTGCCACTACTCCGGGACCTCAAGAGACCCAGTACTTC. Its protein is CATTPGPQETQYF.

The chain has TRBV12-5 and TRBJ2-7; 8 bases fit TRBD1. The CDR3 is 16 residues long. V trimming: 6 bases; J trimming: 6 bases; junction bases outside the gene matches: 16. CDR1 is LGHNT and CDR2 is FRNRAP in the germline V gene. The CDR3 protein is CASGQQQGEPLLEQYF. CDR3 DNA sequence: TGTGCTAGTGGGCAACAACAGGGGGAACCCCTCCTCGAGCAGTACTTC. Using reference TRBV12-5 and TRBJ2-7 for the parts outside the CDR3, the full variable domain is DARVTQTPRHKVTEMGQEVTMRCQPILGHNTVFWYRQTMMQGLELLAYFRNRAPLDDSGMPKDRFSAEMPDATLATLKIQPSEPRDSAVYFCASGQQQGEPLLEQYFGPGTRLTVT.

V gene TRBV12-3 or TRBV12-4 combines with J gene TRBJ1-2; 9 bases fit TRBD1. The CDR3 has 12 residues. V gave up 6 bases and J gave up 14 bases; unmatched junction bases: 10. CDR3 bases: TGTGCCAGCAGCGGGGACAGGGAAAAGGGGACCTTC. Protein sequence: CASSGDREKGTF.

This clonotype occurred a few times. The V call is TRBV12-3 or TRBV12-4, the J call TRBJ1-6; 9 positions match TRBD1. Trimming took 6 bases from V and 9 from J; bases not matched to a gene: 6. This CDR3 is 14 amino acids long. In DNA, the CDR3 is TGTGCCAGCAGGGGACAGGGACAAGCTTCACCCCTCCACTTT. This gives the protein CASRGQGQASPLHF.

This clonotype was observed a few times. The genes are TRBV5-6 and TRBJ2-5; D ambiguous. Germline CDR1 and CDR2: SGHDT and YYEEEE. The CDR3 runs 13 residues. V dropped 0 bases and J dropped 5 bases, with 8 bases sitting between them. CDR3 sequence (DNA): TGTGCCAGCAGCTTGGATAGGTCGGAGACCCAGTACTTC. Its translation: CASSLDRSETQYF.

This chain joins TRBV4-2 and TRBJ1-1; D call uncertain. The CDR3 is 15 residues long. In germline, CDR1 is LGHNA, CDR2 YNFKEQ. V was cut by 0 bases and J by 5 bases, with 13 bases left in between. As DNA, the CDR3 is TGTGCCAGCAGCCAAGATTGGTCGGGGAAGACTGAAGCTTTCTTT. It codes for CASSQDWSGKTEAFF.

This clonotype came up many times. The rearrangement joins TRBV7-2 to TRBJ2-7; 9 bases fit TRBD2. Germline assignment: CDR1 SGHTA and CDR2 FQGNSA. The CDR3 is made up of 17 amino acids. J lost 1 base, V lost 5 bases, and 12 bases had no gene match. CDR3 DNA: TGTGCCAGCAGCCCAACGAGGGGACTAGCCGATTCCTACGAGCAGTACTTC. Amino acids: CASSPTRGLADSYEQYF.

This clonotype was recorded at least ten times. The chain is built from TRBV7-2 and TRBJ1-5; the D is unclear. CDR1 is SGHTA, CDR2 FQGNSA, per germline. The ends were cut back, 2 bases at V and 0 bases at J, with 11 bases in the middle. This CDR3 is built from 16 residues. CDR3 nucleotides: TGTGCCAGCAGCTTACAGACTGACTATAGCAATCAGCCCCAGCATTTT. It translates to CASSLQTDYSNQPQHF.

This clonotype has more than one count but fewer than ten. J is TRBJ2-3 and V is TRBV2; tentatively, D is TRBD2 (5 bases). The CDR3 loop spans 14 amino acids. Trimming pared 5 bases from V and 4 bases from J, leaving 13 bases between. From germline, CDR1 is SNHLY and CDR2 FYNNEI. CDR3 region: CASSKERGPDTQYF. The DNA of the CDR3 is TGTGCCAGCAGTAAAGAAAGAGGGCCAGATACGCAGTATTTT.

This clonotype was counted only a few times. The V call is TRBV5-1, the J call TRBJ2-5; 9 positions agree with TRBD1. The germline CDR1 and CDR2 sequences are SGHRS and YFSETQ. V dropped 3 bases and J dropped 2; count of bases not matched to a gene: 5. The CDR3 extends over 15 amino acids. CDR3 DNA sequence: TGCGCCAGCAGCTCCTATGGGACAGGGCAAGAGACCCAGTACTTC. It translates to CASSSYGTGQETQYF.

This chain joins TRBV7-6 and TRBJ1-1; D is unresolved. The CDR3 sequence is 14 residues long. In germline, CDR1 is SGHVS, CDR2 FNYEAQ. V lost 1 base and J lost 1, with 7 bases in between. In DNA, the CDR3 is TGTGCCAGCAGCTTAGAGGCGGAGAACACTGAAGCTTTCTTT. Protein sequence: CASSLEAENTEAFF.

Many counts were recorded for this clonotype. The V and J genes are TRBV7-2 and TRBJ1-4, with D tentatively TRBD1 (5 bases). This CDR3 is 15 amino acids long. Per the germline V gene, CDR1 is SGHTA and CDR2 is FQGNSA. Trimming pared 3 bases from V and 3 bases from J, leaving 11 bases between. The CDR3 nucleotides are TGTGCCAGCAGCTTCCGGCGGGGGGCTAATGAAAAACTGTTTTTT. Translation: CASSFRRGANEKLFF.

This clonotype was observed a handful of times. The chain carries TRBV7-9 and TRBJ2-7, with TRBD2 as a possible D gene (5 bases). CDR3 size: 14 residues. Trimming stripped 5 bases from V and 7 bases from J, with 18 bases between. The germline V gene encodes CDR1 SEHNR and CDR2 FQNEAQ (reference sequence). Here the CDR3 reads CASSAGGRSREQYF. The CDR3, as DNA: TGTGCCAGCAGCGCAGGAGGACGGAGTAGGGAGCAGTACTTC.

This clonotype was detected ten times or more. This chain joins TRBV7-2 and TRBJ2-6; D not certain. There are 15 residues in the CDR3. In germline, CDR1 is SGHTA, CDR2 FQGNSA. V was pared by 5 bases and J by 0 bases, with 8 bases between. CDR3 DNA: TGTGCCAGCAGCCTTCAGGTCTCTGGGGCCAACGTCCTGACTTTC. It yields the protein CASSLQVSGANVLTF.

The chain joins TRBV12-3 or TRBV12-4 to TRBJ2-2; perhaps D is TRBD1 or TRBD2 (7 bases each). Trimming took 2 bases from V and 5 from J, leaving 15 bases between them. The CDR3 runs to 16 residues. As DNA, the CDR3 is TGTGCCAGCAGTTTATCAGGGGGGGCGCGTACCGGGGAGCTGTTTTTT. It is translated as CASSLSGGARTGELFF.

This clonotype has a handful of counts. The rearrangement uses TRBV10-3 and TRBJ1-5; D not resolved. Germline CDR1 reads ENHRY; CDR2 reads SYGVKD. The CDR3 loop spans 15 amino acids. Deletions cut 2 bases from V and 0 bases from J, with 8 bases between. CDR3: CAISETENSNQPQHF. CDR3 DNA sequence: TGTGCCATCAGTGAGACAGAAAATAGCAATCAGCCCCAGCATTTT.